The 31 T cell receptor beta chains in this list originate from one sample, sequenced in a study of T-cell reconstitution after alpha-beta-depleted transplantation in children. During its preparation, the TCRbeta library received unique molecular identifiers. TCRdb reanalysed the PCR reads using MiXCR and keeps one entry per CDR3 protein. The sample consists of about 110,000 distinct CDR3 sequences, 5% to 7% of them appearing once. This specimen consisted of PBMCs, mostly from graft donor cells, obtained 360 days after TCRalphabeta/CD19-depleted stem cell transplant. These receptors all stem from a male patient aged 2-15 years who had a stem cell transplant for acute lymphoblastic leukemia, so the T cells may come from the graft donor.

This clonotype was seen ten or more times. The V gene is TRBV5-1, the J gene TRBJ1-1, with TRBD1 matching 10 bases. The length of the CDR3 is 14 residues. Per germline, CDR1 SGHRS and CDR2 YFSETQ. V shed 4 bases, J shed 3 bases, and the junction held 3 bases outside the gene matches. In nucleotides, the CDR3 is TGCGCCAGCAGCCCTGGGACAGGGGACACTGAAGCTTTCTTT. It encodes CASSPGTGDTEAFF.

The gene calls are TRBV13 and TRBJ2-3, with TRBD2 matching over 9 bases. With 3 bases clipped from V and 4 bases from J, the junction kept 5 bases outside the gene matches. CDR1 and CDR2 from the germline V gene are PRHDT and FYEKMQ (reference sequence). This CDR3 spans 15 amino acids. CDR3 sequence (DNA): TGTGCCAGCAGCTTTGGTAGCGGGAGCCCAGATACGCAGTATTTT. This gives the protein CASSFGSGSPDTQYF.

Ten or more counts support this clonotype. This chain connects TRBV7-9 to TRBJ2-1, with D perhaps TRBD1 (5 bases). V lost 7 bases to trimming and J lost 9 bases, with 19 bases between them. The germline V gene encodes CDR1 SEHNR and CDR2 FQNEAQ (reference sequence). This CDR3 region has 14 residues. The CDR3 DNA follows: TGTGCCAGCATCCCTTCGGCAGGGAAGGGTGAGCAGTTCTTC. Translating gives CASIPSAGKGEQFF.

The table lists this clonotype with many counts. The CDR3 DNA sequence: TGTGCCAGCAGTTCACCAGGTCACCGGGATGAGCAGTTCTTC. Its protein is CASSSPGHRDEQFF. The rearrangement links TRBV6-5 to TRBJ2-1; no reliable D call. Trimming removed 4 bases at V and 8 bases at J, with 15 bases between. The CDR3 is 14 amino acids. Germline assignment: CDR1 MNHEY and CDR2 SVGAGI.

As to this clonotype: Relative to the germline gene, one junction end is altered; a read error may explain this. The chain uses TRBV5-6 and TRBJ2-3; a weak D match, TRBD2 (5 bases). The CDR3 loop spans 14 amino acids. Germline CDR1 reads SGHDT; CDR2 reads YYEEEE. CDR3 sequence (DNA): TGTGCCATCAGCGGCGGACTCCCCGGCTATACGCAGTATTTT. This sequence encodes CAISGGLPGYTQYF.

This clonotype has just a few counts. V usage is TRBV25-1 and J usage is TRBJ1-1; 7 bases match TRBD1. The CDR3 runs to 13 residues. The trim removed 8 bases at V and 6 bases at J, leaving 9 bases unmatched. Looked up from germline, CDR1 is MGHDK and CDR2 is SYGVNS. In DNA form, the CDR3 reads TGTGCCAGCGCCCTGACAGGGACCCCTGAAGCTTTCTTT. It codes for CASALTGTPEAFF.

This clonotype has a handful of counts. This rearrangement joins TRBV7-9 to TRBJ1-5; TRBD1 agrees at 12 bases. Trimming removed 4 bases from V and 6 bases from J; junction bases left unmatched: 4. Per the germline V gene, CDR1 is SEHNR and CDR2 is FQNEAQ (reference sequence). This CDR3 has 15 amino acids. For the CDR3, the DNA is TGTGCCAGCAGCTCCACGGGACAGGGGGCTCAGCCCCAGCATTTT. Protein product: CASSSTGQGAQPQHF.

Many counts were recorded for this clonotype. V is TRBV20-1 and J is TRBJ1-4, with 8 bases that match TRBD1. Germline V CDR1 and CDR2: DFQATT, SNEGSKA (reference sequence). The CDR3 sequence is 13 residues long. After removal of 6 bases from V and 3 bases from J, the junction contained 3 bases not matched to a gene. The CDR3 here is CSADRGSNEKLFF. CDR3 coding DNA: TGCAGTGCAGACAGGGGCTCTAATGAAAAACTGTTTTTT.

Comments on this clonotype: The junction differs from germline at one of its ends, possibly a read error. The rearrangement links TRBV5-1 to TRBJ2-5; no firm D call. The CDR3 length is 11 residues. Germline V gives CDR1 SGHRS, CDR2 YFSETQ. CDR3 sequence reads: CSSSFQETQYF. CDR3 DNA sequence: TGCTCCAGCAGCTTTCAAGAGACCCAGTACTTC.

In this sample, this clonotype turned up many times. The V gene is TRBV10-3, the J gene TRBJ2-5, with D unresolved. The V end was cut by 6 bases, the J end by 4 bases, with 12 bases between. The CDR3 is 13 residues long. The germline V gene has CDR1 ENHRY and CDR2 SYGVKD. CDR3 nucleotide sequence: TGTGCCATCAGAGTATCAGAGTTAGAGACCCAGTACTTC. It yields the protein CAIRVSELETQYF.

This clonotype was detected ten times or more. The chain uses TRBV6-5 and TRBJ2-1, with 11 bases lining up with TRBD2. The CDR3 has 16 amino acids. Trimming cost V 0 bases and J 5 bases; bases outside gene matches: 3. Germline V gene lookup returns CDR1 MNHEY and CDR2 SVGAGI. The CDR3 DNA follows: TGTGCCAGCAGTTACTCGGAGACTAGCGGGGACAATGAGCAGTTCTTC. This gives the protein CASSYSETSGDNEQFF.

This clonotype turned up a few times. The V call is TRBV11-1, the J call TRBJ1-1; no reliable D call. Trimming removed 4 bases from V and 4 bases from J, with 16 bases in between. The germline gives CDR1 SGHAT, CDR2 FQDESV (reference sequence). CDR3 length: 15 amino acids. The CDR3 here is CASSSRSSSRTEAFF. CDR3 nucleotide sequence: TGTGCCAGCAGCTCCAGAAGTAGCTCCCGCACTGAAGCTTTCTTT.

This clonotype appeared many times. The chain joins TRBV20-1 to TRBJ1-5; the D is unclear. The CDR3 is 13 amino acids. Germline-derived CDR1 and CDR2 are DFQATT and SNEGSKA (reference sequence). V lost 0 bases to trimming and J lost 2 bases, with 5 bases between them. CDR3 in DNA: TGCAGTGCTAGAGAGAACCGCAATCAGCCCCAGCATTTT. Amino acids: CSARENRNQPQHF.

This clonotype was recorded at least ten times. This chain connects TRBV12-3 or TRBV12-4 to TRBJ1-5, with D tentatively TRBD1 (5 bases). The V end was cut by 1 base, the J end by 1 base, with 11 bases between. The CDR3 contains 16 residues. The CDR3 DNA sequence: TGTGCCAGCAGTTTAGGAGGGGCTGGGAGCAATCAGCCCCAGCATTTT. Protein product: CASSLGGAGSNQPQHF.

This clonotype was found a few times. The chain recombines TRBV2 with TRBJ2-2, with D perhaps being TRBD1 or TRBD2 (5 bases each). V was pared by 4 bases and J by 7 bases, with 13 bases between. Germline CDR1 SNHLY, CDR2 FYNNEI. The CDR3 has 14 amino acids. CDR3: CASSGDHPGGELFF. For the CDR3, the DNA is TGTGCCAGCAGTGGGGACCATCCTGGCGGGGAGCTGTTTTTT.

The table lists this clonotype with a few counts. The chain joins TRBV7-9 to TRBJ2-3, with D perhaps TRBD1 (7 bases). V was trimmed by 5 bases and J by 6 bases, leaving 15 bases between them. This CDR3 contains 14 residues. Germline V CDR1 and CDR2: SEHNR, FQNEAQ (reference sequence). Here the CDR3 DNA reads TGTGCCAGCAGCCCCCCCGGGGGACAGGATACGCAGTATTTT. Amino acids: CASSPPGGQDTQYF. Variable domain in full (rest from reference TRBV7-9 and TRBJ2-3): DTGVSQNPRHKITKRGQNVTFRCDPISEHNRLYWYRQTLGQGPEFLTYFQNEAQLEKSRLLSDRFSAERPKGSFSTLEIQRTEQGDSAMYLCASSPPGGQDTQYFGPGTRLTVL.

This clonotype turned up a few times. This CDR3 is CSAPVNTGELFF. For the CDR3, the DNA is TGCAGTGCTCCCGTCAACACCGGGGAGCTGTTTTTT. This sequence joins TRBV20-1 and TRBJ2-2; D gene unclear. The germline gives CDR1 DFQATT, CDR2 SNEGSKA (reference sequence). The CDR3 is 12 amino acids. V lost 5 bases and J 2 bases, leaving 6 bases between the germline ends.

Only a few counts were recorded for this clonotype. The chain carries TRBV20-1 and TRBJ2-7; D gene ambiguous. The CDR3 consists of 19 residues. Trimming removed 3 bases from V and 0 bases from J, with 27 bases in between. In germline, CDR1 is DFQATT, CDR2 SNEGSKA (reference sequence). This chain's CDR3 is CSARPPWKLLIRSSYEQYF. As DNA, the CDR3 is TGCAGTGCTAGGCCCCCCTGGAAGCTTTTGATCCGGAGCTCCTACGAGCAGTACTTC.

A word on this clonotype: The junction and the germline gene differ at one end; a read error may be behind it. This chain uses TRBV18 with TRBJ2-3; TRBD1 matches 7 bases. The CDR3 length is 15 residues. The V gene's germline CDR1 is KGHSH and CDR2 LQKENI. The CDR3: CDSSPYPPDRDTQYF. CDR3 DNA sequence: TGTGACAGCTCACCATACCCCCCGGACAGGGATACGCAGTATTTT.

This clonotype was counted at least ten times. V and J are TRBV12-3 or TRBV12-4 and TRBJ2-2; no firm D call. Trimming removed 3 bases at V and 0 bases at J, with 5 bases between. The CDR3 runs to 14 residues. The CDR3 region has the DNA TGTGCCAGCAGTTTTGGGGCGAACACCGGGGAGCTGTTTTTT. Protein: CASSFGANTGELFF.

This clonotype came up a few times. The rearrangement links TRBV28 to TRBJ1-1; D is possibly TRBD1 (5 bases). CDR3 length: 15 residues. The germline CDR1 and CDR2 sequences are MDHEN and SYDVKM. V dropped 0 bases and J dropped 3 bases, with 11 bases sitting between them. The CDR3 bases are TGTGCCAGCAGTTTATGGGCAGGGAAGGACACTGAAGCTTTCTTT. Its translation: CASSLWAGKDTEAFF.

Turning to this clonotype: This sequence may be a read error, since a much larger clone differs from it by one base. This chain links TRBV29-1 with TRBJ1-2; no firm D call. Germline-derived CDR1 and CDR2 are SQVTM and ANQGSEA. The CDR3 loop spans 12 amino acids. CDR3 region: CSVEGPFYGYIF. The CDR3 DNA reads as TGCAGCGTTGAAGGGCCATTCTATGGCTACATCTTC.

The chain recombines TRBV30 with TRBJ2-6; D unclear. Germline V gene lookup returns CDR1 GTSNPN and CDR2 SVGIG (reference sequence). The V gene lost 3 bases and the J gene lost 0 bases, with 3 bases spanning the gap. CDR3 length equals 13 residues. The CDR3 DNA reads TGTGCCTGGAGCTACTCTGGGGCCAACGTCCTGACTTTC. It is translated as CAWSYSGANVLTF.

This clonotype was seen at least ten times. This chain links TRBV10-3 with TRBJ2-7; D not certain. Trimming cost V 3 bases and J 0 bases, with 9 bases left between them. Per the germline V gene, CDR1 is ENHRY and CDR2 is SYGVKD. This CDR3 contains 14 residues. As DNA, the CDR3 is TGTGCCATCAGTGAAACCGGGTCCTCCTACGAGCAGTACTTC. It codes for CAISETGSSYEQYF.

This clonotype was picked up many times. The rearrangement links TRBV15 to TRBJ1-5; D gene ambiguous. Germline V CDR1 and CDR2: LNHNV, YYDKDF (reference sequence). Between the trimmed V and J ends, which lost 5 bases and 1 base, there was a span of 12 bases. The CDR3 sequence is 15 residues long. CDR3 DNA: TGTGCCACCAGCTCCCGGACGGGGAGCAATCAGCCCCAGCATTTT. Its translation is CATSSRTGSNQPQHF.

This clonotype has only a few counts. The chain carries TRBV20-1 and TRBJ1-2; 7 bases match TRBD1. Germline CDR1 DFQATT, CDR2 SNEGSKA (reference sequence). CDR3 length equals 13 residues. Losses at the gene ends were 5 bases for V and 8 bases for J; bases not matched to a gene: 11. This CDR3 reads CSAVKQGTGGYTF. CDR3 nucleotide sequence: TGCAGTGCTGTTAAACAGGGGACGGGCGGCTACACCTTC.

Many counts were recorded for this clonotype. This sequence joins TRBV7-8 and TRBJ1-2; tentatively, D is TRBD1 (6 bases). This CDR3 spans 16 amino acids. Germline V gene data show CDR1 as SGHVS and CDR2 as FQNEAQ. V was pared by 5 bases and J by 5 bases, with 21 bases between. In DNA, the CDR3 is TGTGCCAGCAGCCCGCTAACCGGGACACCTTTGTATGGCTACACCTTC. Translation gives CASSPLTGTPLYGYTF. The full variable domain, with the rest looked up from reference TRBV7-8 and TRBJ1-2, is GAGVSQSPRYKVAKRGQDVALRCDPISGHVSLFWYQQALGQGPEFLTYFQNEAQLDKSGLPSDRFFAERPEGSVSTLKIQRTQQEDSAVYLCASSPLTGTPLYGYTFGSGTRLTVV.

This clonotype was detected ten times or more. The V call is TRBV12-3 or TRBV12-4, the J call TRBJ2-7, with D perhaps matching TRBD2 (6 bases). This CDR3 region has 13 residues. The germline V and J ends were trimmed by 3 bases and 5 bases, with 11 bases remaining between them. As DNA, the CDR3 is TGTGCCAGCAGTTTCCGGCTAGCGAACGAGCAGTACTTC. This codes for CASSFRLANEQYF.

In its sample, this clonotype was seen many times. The rearrangement joins TRBV24-1 to TRBJ2-3; no definite D call. V gave up 4 bases and J gave up 2 bases, with 12 bases separating them. The CDR3 is made up of 15 amino acids. CDR1 KGHDR and CDR2 SFDVKD come from the germline V gene. The chain's CDR3 is CATSDPSLPTDTQYF. In DNA, the CDR3 is TGTGCCACCAGTGACCCGTCGTTGCCCACAGATACGCAGTATTTT.

The chain recombines TRBV29-1 with TRBJ1-1; 11 bases align to TRBD1. V shed 6 bases and J 3 bases; nucleotides not matched to a gene: 6. The germline V gene encodes CDR1 SQVTM and CDR2 ANQGSEA. The CDR3 is 14 amino acids. This chain's CDR3 is CSVGGTGGYTEAFF. The CDR3 region has the DNA TGCAGCGTGGGTGGGACAGGGGGATACACTGAAGCTTTCTTT.

This clonotype was recorded at least ten times. The rearrangement uses TRBV4-3 and TRBJ2-2; the D gene could be TRBD1 or TRBD2 (5 bases each). The CDR3 is made up of 15 amino acids. Trimming removed 0 bases from V and 4 bases from J, with 9 bases in between. Per the germline V gene, CDR1 is LGHNA and CDR2 is YSLEER. The CDR3 sequence is CASSQESGSTGELFF. The CDR3 nucleotides read TGCGCCAGCAGCCAAGAATCAGGGAGCACCGGGGAGCTGTTTTTT.